This paragraph covers one TCR beta chain sequence. The data belong to a study of blood T cell repertoires in COVID-19. Turning to the study itself: Acute and convalescent COVID-19 samples came from the United States, Italy and Spain. PBMCs, B-cell-depleted T cells, or T cells were the source of the cDNA or gDNA that made up the material.

In the source study's methods: Nucleated cell counts were estimated from reference gene primer amplification. The table came from immunoSEQ multiplex PCR; TCRdb's copy has only in-frame clones and leaves some out. V and J calls plus clone size are reproduced from that table; the DNA served to infer D and trimming. The sample contains tens of thousands of clones, 89% of which appear only once. This CDR3 has 13 residues. The V gene's germline CDR1 is MNHEY and CDR2 SVGAGI. V lost 4 bases and J lost 8, with 12 bases in between. The sequencing sample was made of peripheral blood. The TCR sequence derives from a woman aged 55-75 years with active COVID-19. This chain links TRBV6-5 with TRBJ1-5; D uncertain. CDR3 loop: CASSSLTREPQHF. DNA of the CDR3: TGTGCCAGCAGTTCCCTGACACGTGAGCCCCAGCATTTT.